This T cell receptor (beta chain) is drawn from a study of T cell repertoires in cytomegalovirus infection. About the study: Used in the study were CMV epitopes, some recently identified and HLA-C-restricted, others well-studied and HLA-B-restricted.

As regards this clonotype: Its specificity is unknown.

TCRdb ran MiXCR on the reads and lists one entry per CDR3 protein. The table records 830,000 or so distinct CDR3 sequences, about 33% of them present only once. The CDR3 is 16 residues long. Trimming shortened V by 0 bases and J by 0 bases, and 12 bases separated the two germline ends. In germline, CDR1 is MGHRA, CDR2 YSYEKL. This TCR derives from a human donor in good health (CMV status not recorded). Some clones in this sample may be carry-over from other donors' samples. This sample comprised cultured CD8+ T cells from PBMCs, obtained from culture after CMV antigen stimulation. The genes are TRBV4-1 and TRBJ2-7; D may be TRBD2 (7 bases). CDR3 in amino acids: CASSQEGGAFSYEQYF. CDR3 coding DNA: TGCGCCAGCAGCCAAGAAGGGGGGGCTTTCTCCTACGAGCAGTACTTC.